This T cell receptor (beta chain) was found in a study of shared clonotypes between healthy human individuals. In the study overall: Donors had three CD4 naive, three CD4 memory, two CD8 naive and one CD8 memory plate apiece. Notes on the study in general: Relative to memory subsets, naive subsets generally showed larger estimated richness.

This clone was picked up one time. What it binds is not known. Germline V gene sequence: CDR1 GTSNPN, CDR2 SVGIG (reference sequence). The CDR3 runs 15 residues. Between the trimmed V and J ends, which lost 6 bases and 4 bases, there was a span of 22 bases. A CD45RA+ naive subset and a CD45RA-negative memory subset were split from CD4+ cells. Some clones are missing from TCRdb's copy, which holds only in-frame ones; the method was immunoSEQ multiplex PCR. This table holds 950,000 to 1,300,000 clones, 75% found once. Sequenced: memory CD4+ T cells sorted from blood. Regarding subset: CD45RA-negative fraction. This chain connects TRBV30 to TRBJ2-7; D not resolved. The sequence came from a man in his late teens or twenties in good health. The DNA of the CDR3 is TGTGCCTGCATGGTGGAAGGGTCCTACGGATACGAGCAGTACTTC. Amino acids: CACMVEGSYGYEQYF. Filled out from reference TRBV30 and TRBJ2-7, the complete variable domain reads SQTIHQWPATLVQPVGSPLSLECTVEGTSNPNLYWYRQAAGRGLQLLFYSVGIGQISSEVPQNLSASRPQDRQFILSSKKLLLSDSGFYLCACMVEGSYGYEQYFGPGTRLTVT.